This record concerns one TCR beta chain sequence. What it binds is not known. The sample belongs to a study of cytomegalovirus exposure and HLA in healthy donors. Study observations and caveats: Later analysis associated a missense DCLRE1C variant with TCR beta V- and J-gene trimming. Earlier analysis looked at TCR beta V segments, and most were productive about 87% or about 30% of the time.

Donors showed nominal health when sampled, although they likely had unrecorded immune exposures. CDR3 length: 16 residues. Trimming removed 0 bases from V and 5 bases from J; junction bases left unmatched: 5. The germline V gene has CDR1 SGHAT and CDR2 FQNNGV. In the PCR, 60 Vbeta and 13 Jbeta primers were used. The assay was immunoSEQ multiplex PCR, and TCRdb's table has in-frame clones only and misses some. The sample holds about 89,000 clones, roughly 9.4% seen once. The chain couples TRBV11-2 to TRBJ1-2; the match to TRBD1 covers 11 bases. Sequencing input: PBMCs. This TCR was recovered from a man aged 50 or older in good health and CMV-seropositive. CDR3 nucleotide sequence: TGTGCCAGCAGCTTAGACTGGGGGACAGGGGGGTATGGCTACACCTTC. This encodes CASSLDWGTGGYGYTF.